This T cell receptor (beta chain) was sequenced for a study of blood T cells in healthy people across ages. A second roughly 7 to 12 cycle PCR used barcoded and J-beta primers. TCRdb re-called the 5' RACE reads with MiXCR, one entry per CDR3 protein. Of around 800,000 distinct CDR3 sequences detected, about 47% appear once; the ten largest clones hold 15% to 20%. V lost 3 bases, J lost 5 bases, and 7 bases stayed unmatched. The CDR3 runs to 16 residues. The J gene is TRBJ2-1, the V gene TRBV12-3 or TRBV12-4; 10 positions match TRBD2. What was sequenced was blood. This receptor was obtained from a man aged 80 or over in good health. CDR3 loop: CASSFSLAGVHNEQFF. The DNA of the CDR3 is TGTGCCAGCAGTTTCTCCCTAGCGGGAGTCCACAATGAGCAGTTCTTC.